This T cell receptor (beta chain) derives from a study of blood T cells in healthy people across ages. Broader study findings: Estimates based on one million T cells were treated as lower bounds. The percentage of naive T cells correlated strongly with TCR beta diversity.

With a J-beta primer mix and a sample-barcoded 5' primer, a second PCR ran about 7 to 12 cycles. One entry per CDR3 protein results from TCRdb running MiXCR on the 5' RACE reads. This table has about 640,000 distinct CDR3 sequences, about 53% appearing once. In regard to this clonotype: What it recognizes is unknown.

The germline CDR1 and CDR2 sequences are PRHDT and FYEKMQ (reference sequence). The CDR3 has 15 amino acids. V was shortened by 5 bases and J by 1 base, with 15 bases between the two germline ends. The chain recombines TRBV13 with TRBJ2-7; possible D gene TRBD1, 7 bases. Sequences were obtained from blood. The source of this sequence is a man in his fifties or sixties in good health. The DNA for the CDR3 is TGTGCCAGCAGCGGAGGGTTCAGGGGGTCCTACGAGCAGTACTTC. It is translated as CASSGGFRGSYEQYF.